The source of this T cell receptor (beta chain) is a study of blood T cells in healthy people across ages (dated by TCRdb to 2015 to 2017). Some background on the complete study: Template switching captured roughly one uniquely barcoded TCR beta cDNA molecule per two T cells in model experiments. The study measured age-related changes in TCR beta repertoire diversity using deep sequencing normalized with unique cDNA molecular identifiers. Donors were grouped into four age groups: young (average approximately 15 years), middle-aged (over 35), aged (about 59) and long-lived (approximately 81). To avoid experimental bias, donors of different ages were distributed randomly across sequencing lanes. Two additional independent replicas of 1 million unique cDNA reads from the same blood draw were analyzed for two donors (one aged 18 to 30 and one aged 80 or older).

The research as a whole found: The long-lived group showed more naive CD4+ T cells, fewer expanded clones and increased TCR diversity than the aged group, suggesting age selection. Conclusive comparison of naive and antigen-experienced compartments was prevented by the profiling of bulk unsorted PBMCs. Donor CMV infection status was unknown, potentially confounding age-related changes in expanded clonotypes. Estimates of total diversity based on one million sequenced T cells were considered lower bounds and underestimates. Observed TCR beta diversity per million T cells fell roughly linearly with age, and a significant reduction was already apparent by age about 38. Observed TCR beta diversity correlated strongly with the percentage of naive T cells measured by flow cytometry.

The method behind the library was 5' RACE. Instrument on record: Illumina HiSeq 2500. A second PCR of about 6 to 11 cycles was performed with a sample-barcoded 5' primer and a J-beta primer mix. A unique molecular identifier was introduced onto each TCR beta cDNA molecule by a template-switch 5' adaptor carrying 12 random nucleotides. Each sample yielded at least 3 million CDR3-containing paired-end reads. First-strand cDNA synthesis was performed from all RNA using the Mint cDNA synthesis kit, with priming by a TRBC-specific oligonucleotide. Following uracil-DNA glycosylase treatment, all cDNA underwent a first 18-cycle PCR with the universal primers M1SS and BC2_uni_R. The study's processing was this. For normalization, 1 million high-quality reads were randomly selected from each sample, with every read carrying a distinct molecular identifier. Reads with shared molecular identifiers were discarded instead of being binned into consensus sequences. MiTCR, set to a Q25 quality threshold and the strictest error-elimination algorithm, was used for CDR3 identification, clonotype clustering and error correction. Lower-bound total TCR beta diversity was estimated with a nonparametric unseen species model using Euler transformation. TCRdb redid the processing of the public reads, applying fastp at Q25 and MiXCR, and retained in-frame beta chains. Entries are consolidated by CDR3 protein sequence, retaining the most common genes and DNA. Clone size and V and J calls follow TCRdb, not the original study. The table for this sample lists about a million distinct CDR3 sequences; 51% of them were counted only once. Together, the top ten hold 20% to 25% of the sample.

CDR1 and CDR2 are drawn from the germline V gene (reference sequence): SGHKS, YYEKEE. V lost 2 bases and J lost 2 bases; the stretch between them is 15 bases long. Including the terminal cysteine and phenylalanine, the CDR3 comprises 16 residues. The sequence is cut down to CDR3 DNA, 48 bases in frame from base 1. Comments on this clonotype: There is no known antigen for this receptor. No base quality information exists; no much larger clone differs at one position.

The donors were roughly 39 Caucasian individuals from Russia, aged roughly 6 to 90 years, who were systemically healthy. Around 10 milliliters of peripheral blood were drawn from each donor into EDTA-treated Vacutainer tubes. Ficoll-Paque density-gradient centrifugation was used to isolate PBMCs, with at least 6.5 million per sample. Trizol reagent was used to extract total RNA from PBMCs, with at least 6 micrograms per sample. For every donor, an aliquot of PBMCs went through flow cytometry to measure the percentages of naive CD45RAhigh/CD27high T cells. This sequence was found in an older woman in good health. Material for sequencing was blood. The rearranged chain carries TRBV5-5 and TRBJ2-3; 6 matching bases give a weak D call of TRBD1. The CDR3 here reads CASSFPRDTITDTQYF. The DNA sequence reads TGTGCCAGCAGCTTTCCCCGGGACACCATCACAGATACGCAGTATTTT. Reference TRBV5-5 and TRBJ2-3 genes cover what lies past the CDR3, so the full variable domain is DAGVTQSPTHLIKTRGQQVTLRCSPISGHKSVSWYQQVLGQGPQFIFQYYEKEERGRGNFPDRFSARQFPNYSSELNVNALLLGDSALYLCASSFPRDTITDTQYFGPGTRLTVL.